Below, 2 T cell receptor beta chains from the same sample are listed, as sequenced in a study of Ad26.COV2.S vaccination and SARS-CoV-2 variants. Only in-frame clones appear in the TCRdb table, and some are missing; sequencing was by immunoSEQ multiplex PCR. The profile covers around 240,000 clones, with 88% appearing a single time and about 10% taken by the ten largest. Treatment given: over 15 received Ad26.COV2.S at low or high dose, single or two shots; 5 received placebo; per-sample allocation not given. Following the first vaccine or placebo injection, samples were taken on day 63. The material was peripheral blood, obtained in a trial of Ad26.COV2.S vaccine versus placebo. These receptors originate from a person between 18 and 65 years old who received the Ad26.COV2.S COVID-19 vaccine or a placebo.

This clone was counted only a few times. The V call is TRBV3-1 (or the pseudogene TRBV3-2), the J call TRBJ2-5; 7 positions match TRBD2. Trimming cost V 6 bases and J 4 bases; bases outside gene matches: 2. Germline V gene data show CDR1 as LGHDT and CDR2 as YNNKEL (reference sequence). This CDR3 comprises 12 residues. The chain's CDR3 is CASRASGETQYF. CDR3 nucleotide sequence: TGTGCCAGCAGGGCTAGCGGAGAGACCCAGTACTTC.

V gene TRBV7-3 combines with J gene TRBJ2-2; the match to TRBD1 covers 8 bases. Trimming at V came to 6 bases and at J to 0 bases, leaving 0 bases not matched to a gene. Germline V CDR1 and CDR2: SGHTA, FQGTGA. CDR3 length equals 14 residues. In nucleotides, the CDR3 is TGTGCCAGCAGACAGGGGGCGAACACCGGGGAGCTGTTTTTT. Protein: CASRQGANTGELFF.